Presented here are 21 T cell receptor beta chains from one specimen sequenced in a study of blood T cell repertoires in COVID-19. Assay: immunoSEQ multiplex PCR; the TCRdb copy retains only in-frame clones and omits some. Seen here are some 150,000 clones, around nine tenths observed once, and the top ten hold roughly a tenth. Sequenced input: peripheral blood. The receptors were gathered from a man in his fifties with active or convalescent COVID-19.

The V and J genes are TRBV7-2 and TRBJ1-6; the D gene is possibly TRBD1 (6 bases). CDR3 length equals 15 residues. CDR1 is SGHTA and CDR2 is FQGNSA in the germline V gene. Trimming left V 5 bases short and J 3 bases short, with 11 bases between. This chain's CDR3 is CASSPGVFYNSPLHF. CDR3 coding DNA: TGTGCCAGCAGCCCAGGGGTCTTCTATAATTCACCCCTCCACTTT.

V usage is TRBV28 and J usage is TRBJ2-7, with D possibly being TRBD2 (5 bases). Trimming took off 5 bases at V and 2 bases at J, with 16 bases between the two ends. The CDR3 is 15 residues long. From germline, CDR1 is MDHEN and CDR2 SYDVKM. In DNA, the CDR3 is TGTGCCAGCAGTGCCTCGAGCGGAGGAGCCTACGAGCAGTACTTC. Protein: CASSASSGGAYEQYF.

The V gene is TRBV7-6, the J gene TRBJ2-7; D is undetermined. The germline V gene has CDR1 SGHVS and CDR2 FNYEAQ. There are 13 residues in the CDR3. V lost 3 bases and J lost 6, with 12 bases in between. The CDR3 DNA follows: TGTGCCAGCAGCTTTGTCTCCGGTAGCGAGCAGTACTTC. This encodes CASSFVSGSEQYF.

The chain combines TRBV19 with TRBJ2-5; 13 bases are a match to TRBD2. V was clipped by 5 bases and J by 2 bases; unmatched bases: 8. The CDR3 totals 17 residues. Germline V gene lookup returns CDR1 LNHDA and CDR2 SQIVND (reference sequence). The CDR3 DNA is TGTGCCAGTAGTGTGGGACTAGCGGGACTAACTCAAGAGACCCAGTACTTC. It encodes CASSVGLAGLTQETQYF.

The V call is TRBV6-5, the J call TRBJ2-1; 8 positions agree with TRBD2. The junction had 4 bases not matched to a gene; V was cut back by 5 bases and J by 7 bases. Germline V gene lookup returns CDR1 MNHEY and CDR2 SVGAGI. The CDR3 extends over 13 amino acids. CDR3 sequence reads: CASSRGLVNEQFF. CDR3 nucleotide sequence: TGTGCCAGCAGTCGGGGACTAGTGAATGAGCAGTTCTTC.

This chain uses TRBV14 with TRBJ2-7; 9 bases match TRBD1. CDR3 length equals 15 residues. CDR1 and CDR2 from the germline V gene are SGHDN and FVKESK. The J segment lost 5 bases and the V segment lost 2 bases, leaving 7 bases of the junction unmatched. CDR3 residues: CASSQLTGGFDEQYF. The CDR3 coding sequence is TGTGCCAGCAGCCAATTAACAGGGGGCTTCGACGAGCAGTACTTC.

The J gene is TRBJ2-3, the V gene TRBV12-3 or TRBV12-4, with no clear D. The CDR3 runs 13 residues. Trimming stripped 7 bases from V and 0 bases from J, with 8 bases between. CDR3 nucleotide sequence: TGTGCCAGCACCCTGAGAAGCACAGATACGCAGTATTTT. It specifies CASTLRSTDTQYF.

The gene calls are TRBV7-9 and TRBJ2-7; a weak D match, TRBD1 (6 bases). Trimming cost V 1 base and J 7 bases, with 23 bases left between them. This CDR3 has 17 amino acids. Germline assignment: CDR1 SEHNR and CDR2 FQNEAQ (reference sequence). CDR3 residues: CASSLDSWDTSIGEQYF. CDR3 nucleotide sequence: TGTGCCAGCAGCTTAGATTCGTGGGACACCTCCATAGGAGAGCAGTACTTC.

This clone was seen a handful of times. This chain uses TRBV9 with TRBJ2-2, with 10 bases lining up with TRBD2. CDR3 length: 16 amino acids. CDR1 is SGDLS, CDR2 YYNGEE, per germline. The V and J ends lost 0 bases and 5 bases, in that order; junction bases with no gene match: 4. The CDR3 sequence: CASSVGAGGSTGELFF. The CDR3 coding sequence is TGTGCCAGCAGCGTAGGAGCGGGAGGGAGTACCGGGGAGCTGTTTTTT. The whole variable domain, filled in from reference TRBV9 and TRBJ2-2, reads DSGVTQTPKHLITATGQRVTLRCSPRSGDLSVYWYQQSLDQGLQFLIQYYNGEERAKGNILERFSAQQFPDLHSELNLSSLELGDSALYFCASSVGAGGSTGELFFGEGSRLTVL.

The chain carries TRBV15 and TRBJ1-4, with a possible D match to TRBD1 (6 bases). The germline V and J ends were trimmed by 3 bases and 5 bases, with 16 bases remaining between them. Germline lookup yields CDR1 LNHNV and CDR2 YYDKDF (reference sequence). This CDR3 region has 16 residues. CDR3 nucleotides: TGTGCCACCAGCAGGTATAAGCGGACAGAGAATGAAAAACTGTTTTTT. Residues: CATSRYKRTENEKLFF.

The chain's CDR3 is CASSSWQNTEAFF. CDR3 in DNA: TGTGCCAGCAGTTCTTGGCAGAACACTGAAGCTTTCTTT. The chain has TRBV6-5 and TRBJ1-1; no definite D call. The length of the CDR3 is 13 residues. The germline gives CDR1 MNHEY, CDR2 SVGAGI. V was shortened by 4 bases and J by 1 base, with 7 bases between the two germline ends.

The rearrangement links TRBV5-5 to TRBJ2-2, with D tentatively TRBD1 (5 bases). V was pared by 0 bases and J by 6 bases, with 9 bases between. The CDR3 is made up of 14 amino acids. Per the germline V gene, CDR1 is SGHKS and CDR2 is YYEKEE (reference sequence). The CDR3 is CASSLEWGAGELFF. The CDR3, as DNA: TGTGCCAGCAGCTTGGAATGGGGCGCCGGGGAGCTGTTTTTT.

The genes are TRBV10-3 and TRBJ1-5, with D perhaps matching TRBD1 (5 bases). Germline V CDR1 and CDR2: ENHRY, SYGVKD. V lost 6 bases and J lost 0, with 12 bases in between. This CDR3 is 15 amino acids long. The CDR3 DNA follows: TGTGCCATCAGAGCGACAGAAAATAGCAATCAGCCCCAGCATTTT. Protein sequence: CAIRATENSNQPQHF.

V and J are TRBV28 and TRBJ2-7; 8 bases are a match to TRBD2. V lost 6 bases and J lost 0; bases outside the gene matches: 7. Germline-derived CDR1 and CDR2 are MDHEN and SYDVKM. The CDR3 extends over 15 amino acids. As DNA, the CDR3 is TGTGCCAGCAGGGTTAGCGGGACAAGCTCCTACGAGCAGTACTTC. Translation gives CASRVSGTSSYEQYF.

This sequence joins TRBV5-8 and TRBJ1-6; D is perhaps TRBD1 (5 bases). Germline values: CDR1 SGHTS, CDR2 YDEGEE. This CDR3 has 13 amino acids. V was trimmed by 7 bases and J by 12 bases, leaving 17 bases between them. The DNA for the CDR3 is TGTGCCAGCGCGACAGACACTTGGCAACCCCTCCACTTT. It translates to CASATDTWQPLHF.

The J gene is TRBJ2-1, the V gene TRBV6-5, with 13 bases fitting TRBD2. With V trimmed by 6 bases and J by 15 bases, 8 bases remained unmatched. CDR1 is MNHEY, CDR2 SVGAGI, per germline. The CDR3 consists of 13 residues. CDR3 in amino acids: CASRRGLAGPGFF. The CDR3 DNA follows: TGTGCCAGCAGGCGGGGACTAGCGGGACCCGGGTTCTTC.

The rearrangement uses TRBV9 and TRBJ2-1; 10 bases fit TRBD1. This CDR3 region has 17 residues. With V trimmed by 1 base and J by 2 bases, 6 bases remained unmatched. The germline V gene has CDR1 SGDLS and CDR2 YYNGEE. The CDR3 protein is CASSVTTGGAAYNEQFF. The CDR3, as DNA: TGTGCCAGCAGCGTAACGACAGGGGGCGCGGCCTACAATGAGCAGTTCTTC.

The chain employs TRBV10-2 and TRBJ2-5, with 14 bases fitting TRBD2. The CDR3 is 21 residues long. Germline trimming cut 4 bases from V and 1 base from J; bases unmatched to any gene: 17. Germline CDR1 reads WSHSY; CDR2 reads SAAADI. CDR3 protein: CASSARIQGLAGERGQETQYF. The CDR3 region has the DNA TGCGCCAGCAGTGCGAGAATACAGGGACTAGCGGGAGAAAGAGGCCAAGAGACCCAGTACTTC.

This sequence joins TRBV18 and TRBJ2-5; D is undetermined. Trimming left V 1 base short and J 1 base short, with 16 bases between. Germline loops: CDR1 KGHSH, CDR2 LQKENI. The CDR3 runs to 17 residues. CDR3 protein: CASSPQKLHLLQETQYF. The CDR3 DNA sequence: TGTGCCAGCTCACCACAAAAACTACACCTCCTCCAAGAGACCCAGTACTTC.

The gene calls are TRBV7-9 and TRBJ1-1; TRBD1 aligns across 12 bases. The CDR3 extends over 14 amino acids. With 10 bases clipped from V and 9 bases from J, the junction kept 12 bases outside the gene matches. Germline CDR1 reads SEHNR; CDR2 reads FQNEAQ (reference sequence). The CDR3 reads CATGTGGLWTQAFF. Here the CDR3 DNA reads TGTGCCACCGGGACAGGGGGCCTTTGGACCCAAGCTTTCTTT.

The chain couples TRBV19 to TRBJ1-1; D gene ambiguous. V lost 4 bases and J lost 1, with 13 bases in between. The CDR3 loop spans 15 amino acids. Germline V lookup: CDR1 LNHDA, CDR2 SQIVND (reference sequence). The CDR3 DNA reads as TGTGCCAGTAGTAAACTTGACACTCAGAACACTGAAGCTTTCTTT. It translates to CASSKLDTQNTEAFF.